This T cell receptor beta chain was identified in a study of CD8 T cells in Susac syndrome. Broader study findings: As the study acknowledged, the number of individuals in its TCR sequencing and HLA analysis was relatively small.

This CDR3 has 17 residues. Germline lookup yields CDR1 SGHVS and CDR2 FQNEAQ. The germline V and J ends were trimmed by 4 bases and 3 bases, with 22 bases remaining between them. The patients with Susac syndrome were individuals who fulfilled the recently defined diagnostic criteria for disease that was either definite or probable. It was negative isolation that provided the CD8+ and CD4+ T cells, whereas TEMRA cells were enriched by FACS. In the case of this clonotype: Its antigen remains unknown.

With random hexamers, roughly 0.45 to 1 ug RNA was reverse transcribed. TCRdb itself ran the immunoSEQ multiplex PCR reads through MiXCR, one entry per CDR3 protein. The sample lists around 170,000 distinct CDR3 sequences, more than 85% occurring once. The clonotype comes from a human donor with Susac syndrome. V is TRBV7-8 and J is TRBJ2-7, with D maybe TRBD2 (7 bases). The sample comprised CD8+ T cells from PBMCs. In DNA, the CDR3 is TGTGCCAGCAGCTCAAGGGGGGGAGAGATAGGAAGCTACGAGCAGTACTTC. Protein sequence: CASSSRGGEIGSYEQYF.